The clone carrying this TCR beta chain was detected ten times or more. Its antigen remains unknown. For TCR, cDNA came from 5'RACE template switching, which added a universal primer site and UMIs. TCRdb analysed the 5' RACE reads with MiXCR anew, one entry per CDR3 protein. This repertoire shows 100,000 to 150,000 distinct CDR3 sequences, under 9% found once; its top ten account for 30% to 50%. The data stem from a study of T cells after yellow fever vaccination. CDR3 length equals 17 residues. The germline V and J ends were trimmed by 0 bases and 3 bases, with 18 bases remaining between them. The germline CDR1 and CDR2 sequences are DFQATT and SNEGSKA (reference sequence). Points from the study as a whole: Booster sampling recovered most clones from primary vaccination (around 96% CD4, 88% CD8). Contamination by abundant bulk-population clonotypes could be present in FACS-sorted repertoires.

This rearrangement joins TRBV20-1 to TRBJ2-1, with D possibly TRBD2 on 8 matching bases. The source was CD8+ T cells sorted from PBMCs, collected on the day of the yellow fever booster vaccination. The clonotype was recovered from a man aged 18 to 30 who received the YFV17D yellow fever vaccine. Here the CDR3 reads CSARDPREGASYNEQFF. CDR3 sequence (DNA): TGCAGTGCTAGAGACCCACGGGAGGGGGCGAGCTACAATGAGCAGTTCTTC.